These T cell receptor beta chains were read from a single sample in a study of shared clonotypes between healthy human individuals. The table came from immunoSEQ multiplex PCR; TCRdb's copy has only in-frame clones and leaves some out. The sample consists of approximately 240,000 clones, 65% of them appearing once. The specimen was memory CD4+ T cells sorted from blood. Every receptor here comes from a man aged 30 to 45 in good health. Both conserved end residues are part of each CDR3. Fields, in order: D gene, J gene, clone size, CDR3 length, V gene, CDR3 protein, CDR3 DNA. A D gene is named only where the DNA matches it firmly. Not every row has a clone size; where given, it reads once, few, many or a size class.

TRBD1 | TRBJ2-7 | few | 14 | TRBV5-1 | CASSMGQGGNWQYF | TGCGCCAGCAGCATGGGACAGGGGGGCAATTGGCAGTACTTC
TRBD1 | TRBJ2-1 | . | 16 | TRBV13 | CASSPPAGGVDNEQFF | TGTGCCAGCAGCCCCCCGGCAGGGGGCGTCGACAATGAGCAGTTCTTC
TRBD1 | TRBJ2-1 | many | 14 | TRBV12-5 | CASGPGQGEGEQFF | TGTGCTAGTGGTCCGGGACAGGGGGAGGGTGAGCAGTTCTTC
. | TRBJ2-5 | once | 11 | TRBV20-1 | CSARIAQTQYF | TGCAGTGCTAGGATTGCACAGACCCAGTACTTC
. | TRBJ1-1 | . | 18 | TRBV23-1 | CASSQHGLRLGLNTEAFF | TGCGCCAGCAGTCAGCATGGGCTGCGTTTGGGCCTGAACACTGAAGCTTTCTTT
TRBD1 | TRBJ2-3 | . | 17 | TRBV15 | CATIPFPGTGDTDTQYF | TGTGCCACCATTCCATTTCCCGGGACAGGGGACACAGATACGCAGTATTTT
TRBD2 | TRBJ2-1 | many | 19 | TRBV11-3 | CASSLVVLAGVNSYNEQFF | TGTGCCAGCAGCTTAGTCGTTCTAGCGGGAGTCAACTCCTACAATGAGCAGTTCTTC
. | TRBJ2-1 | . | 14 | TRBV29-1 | CSVNQRLVINEQFF | TGCAGCGTTAATCAGAGACTAGTGATCAATGAGCAGTTCTTC
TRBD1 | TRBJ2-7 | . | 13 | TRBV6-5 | CASRGQVSYEQYF | TGTGCCAGCAGGGGACAGGTCTCCTACGAGCAGTACTTC
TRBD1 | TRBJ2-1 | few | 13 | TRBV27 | CASRWTGFDEQFF | TGTGCCAGCAGGTGGACAGGGTTTGATGAGCAGTTCTTC
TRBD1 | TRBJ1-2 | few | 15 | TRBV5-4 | CASSLPDRALYGYTF | TGTGCCAGCAGCCTTCCAGACAGGGCCTTATATGGCTACACCTTC
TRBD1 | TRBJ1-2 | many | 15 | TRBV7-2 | CASSSFGTGADGYTF | TGTGCCAGCAGCTCGTTTGGGACAGGTGCCGATGGCTACACCTTC
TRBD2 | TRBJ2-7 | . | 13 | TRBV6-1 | CASNRGLYYEQYF | TGTGCCAGCAACCGGGGACTATACTACGAGCAGTACTTC
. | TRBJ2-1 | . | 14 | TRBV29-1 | CSVDGGPSYNEQFF | TGCAGCGTTGATGGTGGGCCTTCCTACAATGAGCAGTTCTTC
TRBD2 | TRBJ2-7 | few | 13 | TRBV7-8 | CASSTSGSHEQYF | TGTGCCAGCAGCACTAGCGGGAGCCACGAGCAGTACTTC
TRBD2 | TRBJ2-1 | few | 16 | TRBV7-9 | CASSRWAGGRYNEQFF | TGTGCCAGCAGCCGCTGGGCGGGAGGACGGTACAATGAGCAGTTCTTC
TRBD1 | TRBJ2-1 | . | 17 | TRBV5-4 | CASSPGGDRSSYNEQFF | TGTGCCAGCAGCCCCGGAGGGGACAGGAGCTCCTACAATGAGCAGTTCTTC
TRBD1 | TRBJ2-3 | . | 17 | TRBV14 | CASSPNRDREWWDTQYF | TGTGCCAGCAGTCCAAACCGGGACAGGGAGTGGTGGGATACGCAGTATTTT
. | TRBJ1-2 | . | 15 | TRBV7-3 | CASSPEGPQFYGYTF | TGTGCCAGCAGCCCAGAGGGCCCCCAATTCTATGGCTACACCTTC
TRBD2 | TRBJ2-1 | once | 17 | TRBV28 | CASSKPGLAESYNEQFF | TGTGCCAGCAGTAAACCGGGACTAGCGGAATCCTACAATGAGCAGTTCTTC
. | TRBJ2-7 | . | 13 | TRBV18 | CASSPTDTYEQYF | TGTGCCAGCTCACCAACCGATACCTACGAGCAGTACTTC
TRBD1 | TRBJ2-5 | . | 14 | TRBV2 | CASGGSGTGETQYF | TGTGCCAGCGGGGGGTCCGGGACAGGAGAGACCCAGTACTTC
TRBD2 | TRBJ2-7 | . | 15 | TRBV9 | CASSVEAGGGDEQYF | TGTGCCAGCAGCGTAGAAGCGGGAGGGGGTGACGAGCAGTACTTC
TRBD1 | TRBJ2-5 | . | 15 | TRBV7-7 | CASSRTGTGVETQYF | TGTGCCAGCAGCCGTACCGGGACAGGGGTGGAGACCCAGTACTTC
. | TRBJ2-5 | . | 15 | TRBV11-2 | CASSLGAGGGPTQYF | TGTGCCAGCAGCTTAGGGGCGGGCGGTGGGCCGACCCAGTACTTC